These 28 T cell receptor beta chains came from one sample sequenced in a study of blood T cells in healthy people across ages. Together with a sample-barcoded 5' primer, a J-beta primer mix was included in a second PCR lasting roughly 6 to 12 cycles. TCRdb independently ran MiXCR on the 5' RACE reads; one entry per CDR3 protein. The sample includes hundreds of thousands of distinct CDR3 sequences, more than 40% of them seen just once. Sample: blood. Source of these receptors: a woman aged 60 to 75 in good health.

This clonotype was counted at least ten times. The CDR3 protein is CASSLDQGIEQYF. In nucleotides, the CDR3 is TGTGCCAGCAGCTTGGATCAGGGTATCGAGCAGTACTTC. The chain has TRBV5-6 and TRBJ2-7, with D maybe TRBD1 (5 bases). CDR1 and CDR2 (germline): SGHDT, YYEEEE. Between the trimmed V and J ends, which lost 0 bases and 6 bases, there was a span of 10 bases. CDR3 size: 13 residues.

This rearrangement joins TRBV5-1 to TRBJ2-5; D assignment may be TRBD1 or TRBD2 (5 bases each). CDR1 is SGHRS and CDR2 is YFSETQ in the germline V gene. The CDR3 has 14 residues. Trimming stripped 2 bases from V and 5 bases from J, with 13 bases between. CDR3: CASSFAGAQETQYF. In DNA form, the CDR3 reads TGCGCCAGCAGCTTCGCCGGGGCTCAGGAGACCCAGTACTTC.

There are a few counts of this clonotype. The J gene is TRBJ2-5, the V gene TRBV2; no clear D. The J call may be mistaken, given a closer DNA end match to TRBJ2-7. CDR1 is SNHLY, CDR2 FYNNEI, per germline. This CDR3 region has 13 residues. CDR3 amino acids: CASSGGPLYEQYF. Written as DNA, the CDR3 is TGTGCCAGCAGTGGCGGTCCTCTCTACGAGCAGTACTTC.

This clonotype was observed a handful of times. The rearrangement links TRBV25-1 to TRBJ2-7; tentative D call: TRBD1 (5 bases). Germline V CDR1 and CDR2: MGHDK, SYGVNS. The length of the CDR3 is 15 residues. V was pared by 4 bases and J by 0 bases, with 13 bases between. This chain's CDR3 is CASSGLDRASYEQYF. Here the CDR3 DNA reads TGTGCCAGCAGTGGGTTAGACAGAGCCTCCTACGAGCAGTACTTC.

CDR3 in amino acids: CASNDRGWSYNEQYF. Here the CDR3 DNA reads TGTGCCAGCAACGACAGGGGATGGTCCTACAATGAGCAGTACTTC. This chain links TRBV28 with TRBJ2-1; 8 bases fit TRBD1. The J call may be mistaken, given a closer DNA end match to TRBJ2-7. This CDR3 is built from 15 residues. CDR1 MDHEN and CDR2 SYDVKM come from the germline V gene.

The rearrangement uses TRBV13 and TRBJ2-3, with 7 bases that match TRBD2. Germline V lookup: CDR1 PRHDT, CDR2 FYEKMQ (reference sequence). The CDR3 extends over 17 amino acids. The V segment lost 1 base and the J segment 3 bases; nucleotides outside the gene matches: 10. CDR3 loop: CASSLARAEGGTDTQYF. CDR3 DNA sequence: TGTGCCAGCAGCTTAGCGCGAGCGGAGGGAGGGACAGATACGCAGTATTTT.

This clonotype turned up a few times. This rearrangement joins TRBV7-2 to TRBJ1-1, with D hard to call. The CDR3 contains 13 residues. V was pared by 5 bases and J by 8 bases, with 15 bases between. CDR1 SGHTA and CDR2 FQGNSA come from the germline V gene. CDR3 in DNA: TGTGCCAGCAGCCCCGGACGAAGACTCGAAGCTTTCTTT. Translated, it gives CASSPGRRLEAFF.

This sequence joins TRBV4-2 and TRBJ1-6, with D possibly TRBD1 on 5 matching bases. Trimming took 1 base from V and 1 from J, leaving 8 bases between them. The CDR3 covers 16 residues. Germline loops: CDR1 LGHNA, CDR2 YNFKEQ. Written as DNA, the CDR3 is TGTGCCAGCAGCCAAGTAGGGGATTCCTATAATTCACCCCTCCACTTT. This sequence encodes CASSQVGDSYNSPLHF.

This clonotype has only a few counts. The J gene is TRBJ2-3, the V gene TRBV20-1; TRBD1 is a possible D gene (6 bases). The CDR3 sequence is 15 residues long. V was pared by 6 bases and J by 2 bases, with 18 bases between. Germline values: CDR1 DFQATT, CDR2 SNEGSKA (reference sequence). The CDR3 loop is CSATEDRKNTDTQYF. The CDR3 DNA reads TGCAGTGCGACGGAGGACAGAAAAAACACAGATACGCAGTATTTT.

The chain carries TRBV6-1 and TRBJ2-3, with TRBD1 matching over 7 bases. Looked up from germline, CDR1 is MNHNS and CDR2 is SASEGT. The CDR3 is 13 amino acids. V lost 7 bases, J lost 4 bases, and 5 bases stayed unmatched. The CDR3 protein is CASILTGSDTQYF. The DNA of the CDR3 is TGTGCCAGCATCTTGACAGGGTCAGATACGCAGTATTTT.

The chain couples TRBV20-1 to TRBJ1-2; 7 bases agree with TRBD1. This CDR3 spans 16 amino acids. Per the germline V gene, CDR1 is DFQATT and CDR2 is SNEGSKA (reference sequence). V lost 2 bases and J lost 4; bases outside the gene matches: 13. Here the CDR3 DNA reads TGCAGTGCTAGACCATACCGAGGACAGGAACTCTATGGCTACACCTTC. It specifies CSARPYRGQELYGYTF.

The chain combines TRBV7-2 with TRBJ2-3; D is ambiguous. V shed 4 bases and J shed 6 bases, with 14 bases lying between them. Germline values: CDR1 SGHTA, CDR2 FQGNSA. The CDR3 is 14 amino acids. CDR3 residues: CASSSNLAEDTQYF. The DNA of the CDR3 is TGTGCCAGCAGCTCCAACCTCGCAGAGGATACGCAGTATTTT.

The chain couples TRBV5-5 to TRBJ1-2, with D maybe TRBD1 (5 bases). The V gene lost 6 bases and the J gene lost 3 bases, with 18 bases spanning the gap. CDR1 is SGHKS and CDR2 is YYEKEE in the germline V gene (reference sequence). The CDR3 extends over 15 amino acids. The CDR3 loop is CASMGPLGSYYGYTF. The CDR3 coding sequence is TGTGCCAGCATGGGACCTCTAGGATCCTACTATGGCTACACCTTC.

In its sample, this clonotype was seen a few times. The chain combines TRBV5-1 with TRBJ2-7; TRBD1 matches 7 bases. The germline gives CDR1 SGHRS, CDR2 YFSETQ. The junction had 4 bases not matched to a gene; V was cut back by 2 bases and J by 2 bases. CDR3 length: 14 amino acids. The CDR3 sequence is CASSFPDRAYEQYF. CDR3 coding DNA: TGCGCCAGCAGCTTTCCAGACAGGGCCTACGAGCAGTACTTC.

This clonotype was picked up many times. The chain combines TRBV5-6 with TRBJ2-1; TRBD1 or TRBD2 may be the D gene (5 bases each). Germline V lookup: CDR1 SGHDT, CDR2 YYEEEE. The germline V and J ends were trimmed by 0 bases and 8 bases, with 9 bases remaining between them. This CDR3 comprises 13 residues. The CDR3 sequence is CASSLDGTHEQFF. The CDR3 DNA reads TGTGCCAGCAGCTTGGACGGGACCCATGAGCAGTTCTTC.

The J gene is TRBJ2-7, the V gene TRBV20-1; TRBD2 might be the D (5 bases). The CDR3 is 15 amino acids. Trimming left V 0 bases short and J 8 bases short, with 20 bases between. CDR1 and CDR2 (germline): DFQATT, SNEGSKA (reference sequence). CDR3 in amino acids: CSARDLGNSLKKQYF. For the CDR3, the DNA is TGCAGTGCTAGAGATCTCGGGAACTCGTTGAAGAAGCAGTACTTC.

V is TRBV2 and J is TRBJ2-5; 10 nucleotides agree with TRBD2. The CDR3 runs 13 residues. After removal of 6 bases from V and 5 bases from J, the junction contained 3 bases not matched to a gene. CDR1 and CDR2 (germline): SNHLY, FYNNEI. The CDR3, as DNA: TGTGCCAGCAGGGGACTAGCGCGGGAGACCCAGTACTTC. Its translation: CASRGLARETQYF.

This clonotype was observed a handful of times. The chain links TRBV7-2 to TRBJ2-1; possible D gene TRBD2, 7 bases. Germline V lookup: CDR1 SGHTA, CDR2 FQGNSA. Trimming pared 4 bases from V and 9 bases from J, leaving 16 bases between. This CDR3 has 14 amino acids. CDR3 residues: CASSSRGAVGEQFF. Here the CDR3 DNA reads TGTGCCAGCAGCTCCCGGGGGGCGGTCGGTGAGCAGTTCTTC.

This clonotype was recorded a few times. V gene TRBV6-2 or TRBV6-3 combines with J gene TRBJ2-3; no clear D. The V gene's germline CDR1 is MNHEY and CDR2 SVGEGT. Trimming pared 6 bases from V and 5 bases from J, leaving 9 bases between. CDR3 length equals 12 residues. The CDR3 here is CASRPVGDTQYF. The CDR3 nucleotides are TGTGCCAGCAGACCCGTCGGAGATACGCAGTATTTT.

In this sample, this clonotype turned up a few times. The genes are TRBV7-2 and TRBJ2-5; 7 bases are shared with TRBD2. CDR1 and CDR2 from the germline V gene are SGHTA and FQGNSA. Unmatched junction bases numbered 2, after V lost 3 bases and J lost 1 base. The CDR3 is 14 amino acids. CDR3 residues: CASSFQRGQETQYF. CDR3 DNA: TGTGCCAGCAGCTTCCAGCGGGGCCAAGAGACCCAGTACTTC.

The chain has TRBV24-1 and TRBJ2-5, with TRBD2 matching over 11 bases. The CDR3 totals 16 residues. Unmatched junction bases numbered 0, after V lost 0 bases and J lost 1 base. The germline V gene encodes CDR1 KGHDR and CDR2 SFDVKD. Here the CDR3 reads CATSDLGLAGQETQYF. CDR3 coding DNA: TGTGCCACCAGTGATTTGGGACTAGCGGGCCAAGAGACCCAGTACTTC.

The rearrangement links TRBV20-1 to TRBJ2-4; no clear D gene. Trimming pared 3 bases from V and 0 bases from J, leaving 12 bases between. The CDR3 covers 15 residues. From germline, CDR1 is DFQATT and CDR2 SNEGSKA (reference sequence). CDR3 DNA: TGCAGTGCTAGTCAAGGCAGTCTAGCCAAAAACATTCAGTACTTC. Protein product: CSASQGSLAKNIQYF.

The DNA of the CDR3 is TGTGCCAGCAGCCATACGCCCCGAACAGAGACCCAGTACTTC. Residues: CASSHTPRTETQYF. The V call is TRBV7-2, the J call TRBJ2-5; unclear D gene. Per the germline V gene, CDR1 is SGHTA and CDR2 is FQGNSA. Trimming shortened V by 5 bases and J by 4 bases, and 14 bases separated the two germline ends. This CDR3 has 14 amino acids. Looking up the rest from reference TRBV7-2 and TRBJ2-5 gives the full variable domain: GAGVSQSPSNKVTEKGKDVELRCDPISGHTALYWYRQSLGQGLEFLIYFQGNSAPDKSGLPSDRFSAERTGGSVSTLTIQRTQQEDSAVYLCASSHTPRTETQYFGPGTRLLVL.

Notes on this clonotype: With a much larger clone just one base away, this may be a read error. The V gene is TRBV29-1, the J gene TRBJ2-4; TRBD2 might be the D (6 bases). The J call may be faulty, since TRBJ2-7 better matches the DNA end. CDR1 is SQVTM and CDR2 is ANQGSEA in the germline V gene. This CDR3 is built from 14 residues. This CDR3 is CSVGDGGPNYEQYF. For the CDR3, the DNA is TGCAGCGTTGGGGACGGGGGACCAAACTACGAGCAGTACTTC.

This clonotype was found once. This rearrangement joins TRBV6-2 or TRBV6-3 to TRBJ2-1, with 7 positions matching TRBD2. V shed 2 bases and J 7 bases; nucleotides not matched to a gene: 5. Per germline, CDR1 MNHEY and CDR2 SVGEGT. The CDR3 sequence is 14 residues long. CDR3 protein: CASSYGAGENEQFF. CDR3 sequence (DNA): TGTGCCAGCAGTTACGGGGCGGGAGAGAATGAGCAGTTCTTC.

This clonotype was detected a few times. The chain uses TRBV20-1 and TRBJ2-7; no clear D. This CDR3 contains 10 residues. The germline V gene encodes CDR1 DFQATT and CDR2 SNEGSKA (reference sequence). CDR3 in amino acids: CRGRTDEQYF. The CDR3 bases are TGCCGAGGACGGACCGACGAGCAGTACTTC.

The sample holds many counts of this clonotype. J is TRBJ2-7 and V is TRBV24-1; 11 bases map to TRBD1. This CDR3 has 16 residues. The V segment lost 3 bases and the J segment 6 bases; nucleotides outside the gene matches: 9. Germline V CDR1 and CDR2: KGHDR, SFDVKD. CDR3 nucleotide sequence: TGTGCCACCAGTGATACGGACAGGGGGCACGTCGCCGAGCAGTACTTC. Amino acids: CATSDTDRGHVAEQYF.

In this sample, this clonotype turned up many times. The CDR3 loop is CASRHGRNNYGYTF. The CDR3 DNA sequence: TGTGCCAGCAGACACGGACGAAATAACTATGGCTACACCTTC. This chain uses TRBV6-2 or TRBV6-3 with TRBJ1-2, with no clear D. V lost 6 bases, J lost 1 base, and 12 bases lay in between. Germline values: CDR1 MNHEY, CDR2 SVGEGT. The CDR3 contains 14 residues.